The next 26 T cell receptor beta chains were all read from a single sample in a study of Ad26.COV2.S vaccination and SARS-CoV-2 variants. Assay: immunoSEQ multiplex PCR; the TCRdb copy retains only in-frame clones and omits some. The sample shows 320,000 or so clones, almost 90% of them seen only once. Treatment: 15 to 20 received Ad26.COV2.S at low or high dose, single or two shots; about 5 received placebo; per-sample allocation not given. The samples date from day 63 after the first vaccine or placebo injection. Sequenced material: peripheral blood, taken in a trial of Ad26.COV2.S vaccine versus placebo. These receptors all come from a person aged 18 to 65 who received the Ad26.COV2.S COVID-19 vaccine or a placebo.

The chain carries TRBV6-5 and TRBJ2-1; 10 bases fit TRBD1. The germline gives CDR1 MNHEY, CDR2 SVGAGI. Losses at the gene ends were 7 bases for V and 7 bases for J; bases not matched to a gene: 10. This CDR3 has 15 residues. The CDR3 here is CASTYSGTGANEQFF. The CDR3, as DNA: TGTGCCAGCACCTACTCCGGGACAGGGGCGAATGAGCAGTTCTTC.

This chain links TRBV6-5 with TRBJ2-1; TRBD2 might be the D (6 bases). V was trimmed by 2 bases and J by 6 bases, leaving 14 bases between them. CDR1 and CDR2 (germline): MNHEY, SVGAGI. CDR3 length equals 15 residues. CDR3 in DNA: TGTGCCAGCAGTTACGCGGCGGGACCACCCAATGAGCAGTTCTTC. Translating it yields CASSYAAGPPNEQFF.

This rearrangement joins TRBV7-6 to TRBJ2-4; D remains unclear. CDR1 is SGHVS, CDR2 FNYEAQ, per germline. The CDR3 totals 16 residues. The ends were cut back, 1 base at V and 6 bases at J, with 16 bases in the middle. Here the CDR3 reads CASSLGYSSVGNIQYF. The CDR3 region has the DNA TGTGCCAGCAGCTTAGGGTATTCCAGCGTGGGAAACATTCAGTACTTC.

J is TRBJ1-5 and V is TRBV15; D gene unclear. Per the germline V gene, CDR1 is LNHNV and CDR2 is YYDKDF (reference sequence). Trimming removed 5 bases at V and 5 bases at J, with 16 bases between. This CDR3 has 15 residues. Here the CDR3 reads CATSGGRIGDQPQHF. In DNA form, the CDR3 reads TGTGCCACCAGCGGAGGCAGGATAGGCGATCAGCCCCAGCATTTT.

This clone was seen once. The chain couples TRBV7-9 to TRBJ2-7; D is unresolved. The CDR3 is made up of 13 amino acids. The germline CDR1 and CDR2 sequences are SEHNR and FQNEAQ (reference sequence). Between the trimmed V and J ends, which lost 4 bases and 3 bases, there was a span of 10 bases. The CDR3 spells CASSSPGDYEQYF. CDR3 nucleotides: TGTGCCAGCAGCTCCCCCGGCGACTACGAGCAGTACTTC.

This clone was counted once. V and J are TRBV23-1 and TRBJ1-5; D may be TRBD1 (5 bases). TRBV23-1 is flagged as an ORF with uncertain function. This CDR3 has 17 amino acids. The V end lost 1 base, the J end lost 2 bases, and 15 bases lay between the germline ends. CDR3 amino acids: CASSQCTGPVGNQPQHF. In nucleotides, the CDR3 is TGCGCCAGCAGTCAATGTACGGGGCCGGTGGGCAATCAGCCCCAGCATTTT.

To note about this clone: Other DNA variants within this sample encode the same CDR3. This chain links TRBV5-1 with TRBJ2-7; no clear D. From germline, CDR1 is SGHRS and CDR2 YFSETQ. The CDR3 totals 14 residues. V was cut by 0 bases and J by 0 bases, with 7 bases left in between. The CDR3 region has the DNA TGCGCCAGCAGCTTGGCCGCCAGCTCCTACGAGCAGTACTTC. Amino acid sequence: CASSLAASSYEQYF.

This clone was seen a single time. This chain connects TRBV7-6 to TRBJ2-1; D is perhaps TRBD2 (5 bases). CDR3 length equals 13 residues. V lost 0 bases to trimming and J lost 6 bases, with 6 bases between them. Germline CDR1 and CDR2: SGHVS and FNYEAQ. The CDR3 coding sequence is TGTGCCAGCAGCTTAGCTCGGGGCAATGAGCAGTTCTTC. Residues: CASSLARGNEQFF.

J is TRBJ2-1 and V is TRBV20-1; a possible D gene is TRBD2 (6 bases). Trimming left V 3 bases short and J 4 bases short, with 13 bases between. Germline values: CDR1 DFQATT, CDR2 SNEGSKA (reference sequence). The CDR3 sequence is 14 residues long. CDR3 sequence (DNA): TGCAGTGCTAGTGGCGGGACCTATTACAATGAGCAGTTCTTC. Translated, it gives CSASGGTYYNEQFF.

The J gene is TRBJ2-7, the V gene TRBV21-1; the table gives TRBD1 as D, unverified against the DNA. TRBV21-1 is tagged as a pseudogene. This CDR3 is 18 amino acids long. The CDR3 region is CACYRGLCLGANSYEQYV. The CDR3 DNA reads TGTGCCTGCTATAGGGGTTTGTGTCTGGGCGCCAACTCCTACGAGCAGTACGTC.

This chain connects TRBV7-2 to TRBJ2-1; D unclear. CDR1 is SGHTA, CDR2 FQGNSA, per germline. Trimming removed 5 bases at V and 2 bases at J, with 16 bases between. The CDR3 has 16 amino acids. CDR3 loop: CASSLRTRSAYNEQFF. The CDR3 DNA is TGTGCCAGCAGCCTGCGAACACGGAGTGCCTACAATGAGCAGTTCTTC.

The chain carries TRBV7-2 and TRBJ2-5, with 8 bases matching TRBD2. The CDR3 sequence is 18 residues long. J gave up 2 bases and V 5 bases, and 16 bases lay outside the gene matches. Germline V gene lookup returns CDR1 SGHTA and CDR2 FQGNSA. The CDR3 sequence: CASSIGGLVSPPQETQYF. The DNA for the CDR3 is TGTGCCAGCAGCATAGGGGGACTAGTCTCGCCTCCTCAAGAGACCCAGTACTTC.

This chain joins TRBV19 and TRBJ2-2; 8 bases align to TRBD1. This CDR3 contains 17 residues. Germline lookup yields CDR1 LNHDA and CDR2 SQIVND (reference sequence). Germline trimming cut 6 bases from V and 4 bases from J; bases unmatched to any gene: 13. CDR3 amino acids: CASSFKPGQVVTGELFF. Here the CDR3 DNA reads TGTGCCAGTAGCTTCAAACCGGGACAGGTGGTCACCGGGGAGCTGTTTTTT. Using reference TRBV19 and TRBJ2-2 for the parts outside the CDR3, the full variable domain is DGGITQSPKYLFRKEGQNVTLSCEQNLNHDAMYWYRQDPGQGLRLIYYSQIVNDFQKGDIAEGYSVSREKKESFPLTVTSAQKNPTAFYLCASSFKPGQVVTGELFFGEGSRLTVL.

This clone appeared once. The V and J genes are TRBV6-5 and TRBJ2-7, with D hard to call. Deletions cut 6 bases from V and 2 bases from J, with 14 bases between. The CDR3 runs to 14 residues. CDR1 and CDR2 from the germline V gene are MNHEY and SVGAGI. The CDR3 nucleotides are TGTGCCAGCAGCCGCGACACCAGTACCTACGAGCAGTACGTC. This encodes CASSRDTSTYEQYV.

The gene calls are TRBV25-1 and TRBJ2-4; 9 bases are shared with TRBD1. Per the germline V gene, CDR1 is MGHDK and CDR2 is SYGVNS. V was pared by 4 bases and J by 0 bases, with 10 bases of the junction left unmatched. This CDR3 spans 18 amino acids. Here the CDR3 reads CASSAGQGGILAKNIQYF. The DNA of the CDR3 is TGTGCCAGCAGTGCGGGACAGGGTGGAATTCTAGCCAAAAACATTCAGTACTTC.

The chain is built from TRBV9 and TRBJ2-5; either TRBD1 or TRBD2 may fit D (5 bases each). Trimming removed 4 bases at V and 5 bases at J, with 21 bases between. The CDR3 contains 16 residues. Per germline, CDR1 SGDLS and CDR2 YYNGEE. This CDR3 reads CASSTNPQDGAETQYF. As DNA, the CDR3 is TGTGCCAGCAGCACAAACCCCCAGGACGGGGCGGAGACCCAGTACTTC.

As DNA, the CDR3 is TGTGCCAGCAGCCGGACGTCGGAGTATGGCTACACCTTC. Amino acids: CASSRTSEYGYTF. The J gene is TRBJ1-2, the V gene TRBV5-5; no clear D. Trimming took 4 bases from V and 5 from J, leaving 12 bases between them. The CDR3 sequence is 13 residues long. Germline loops: CDR1 SGHKS, CDR2 YYEKEE (reference sequence). Combining the CDR3 with reference TRBV5-5 and TRBJ1-2 gives the whole variable domain DAGVTQSPTHLIKTRGQQVTLRCSPISGHKSVSWYQQVLGQGPQFIFQYYEKEERGRGNFPDRFSARQFPNYSSELNVNALLLGDSALYLCASSRTSEYGYTFGSGTRLTVV.

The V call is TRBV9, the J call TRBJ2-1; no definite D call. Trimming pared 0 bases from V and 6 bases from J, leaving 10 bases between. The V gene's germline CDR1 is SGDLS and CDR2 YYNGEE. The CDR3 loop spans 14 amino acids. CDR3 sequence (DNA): TGTGCCAGCAGCGTAGATCCCATGCCCAATGAGCAGTTCTTC. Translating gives CASSVDPMPNEQFF. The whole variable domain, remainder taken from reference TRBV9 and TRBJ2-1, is DSGVTQTPKHLITATGQRVTLRCSPRSGDLSVYWYQQSLDQGLQFLIQYYNGEERAKGNILERFSAQQFPDLHSELNLSSLELGDSALYFCASSVDPMPNEQFFGPGTRLTVL.

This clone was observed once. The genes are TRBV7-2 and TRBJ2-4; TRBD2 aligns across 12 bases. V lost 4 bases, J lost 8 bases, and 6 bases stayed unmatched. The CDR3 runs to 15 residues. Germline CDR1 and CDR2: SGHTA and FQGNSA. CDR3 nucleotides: TGTGCCAGCAGCTCCCGACTAGCGGGAGTACACATTCAGTACTTC. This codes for CASSSRLAGVHIQYF.

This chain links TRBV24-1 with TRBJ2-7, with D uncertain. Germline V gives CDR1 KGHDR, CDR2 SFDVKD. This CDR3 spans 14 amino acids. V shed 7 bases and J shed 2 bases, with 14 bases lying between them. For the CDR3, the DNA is TGTGCCACCAGCCTTACTATGTTTACCTACGAGCAGTACGTC. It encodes CATSLTMFTYEQYV.

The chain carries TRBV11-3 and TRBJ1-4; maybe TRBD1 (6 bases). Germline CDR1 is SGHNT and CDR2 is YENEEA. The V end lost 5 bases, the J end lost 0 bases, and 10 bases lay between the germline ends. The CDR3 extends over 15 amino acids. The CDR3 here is CASSLHRATNEKLFF. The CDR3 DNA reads TGTGCCAGCAGCCTCCACAGGGCAACTAATGAAAAACTGTTTTTT.

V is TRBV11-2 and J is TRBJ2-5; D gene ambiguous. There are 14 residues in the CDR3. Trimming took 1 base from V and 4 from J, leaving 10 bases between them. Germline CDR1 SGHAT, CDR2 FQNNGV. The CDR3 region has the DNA TGTGCCAGCAGCTTAGTAGCATCCGGAGAGACCCAGTACTTC. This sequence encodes CASSLVASGETQYF.

Here the CDR3 reads CASSSGFLTEAFF. CDR3 sequence (DNA): TGTGCCAGCAGTTCTGGGTTTCTCACTGAAGCTTTCTTT. This chain uses TRBV12-3 or TRBV12-4 with TRBJ1-1; D remains ambiguous. CDR3 length: 13 amino acids. Trimming pared 4 bases from V and 4 bases from J, leaving 10 bases between.

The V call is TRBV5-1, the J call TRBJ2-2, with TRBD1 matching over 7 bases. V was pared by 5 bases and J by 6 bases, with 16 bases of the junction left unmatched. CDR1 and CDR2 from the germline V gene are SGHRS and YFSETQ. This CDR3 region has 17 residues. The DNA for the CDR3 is TGCGCCAGCAGTTCTCCTATCGGGACAGCCAGGTCCGGGGAGCTGTTTTTT. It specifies CASSSPIGTARSGELFF.

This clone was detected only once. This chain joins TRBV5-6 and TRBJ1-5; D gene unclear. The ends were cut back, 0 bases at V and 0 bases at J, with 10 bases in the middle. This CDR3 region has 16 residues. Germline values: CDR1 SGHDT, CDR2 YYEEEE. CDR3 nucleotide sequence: TGTGCCAGCAGCTTGGGGCCCAGCTATAGCAATCAGCCCCAGCATTTT. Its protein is CASSLGPSYSNQPQHF.

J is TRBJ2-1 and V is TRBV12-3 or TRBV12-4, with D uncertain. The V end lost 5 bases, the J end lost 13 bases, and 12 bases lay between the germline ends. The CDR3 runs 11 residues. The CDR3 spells CASSPGRIQFF. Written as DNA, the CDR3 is TGTGCCAGCAGTCCTGGACGGATTCAGTTCTTC.